These T cell receptor beta chains were read from a single sample in a study of T cell responses to AZD1222 COVID-19 vaccine. Sequenced by immunoSEQ multiplex PCR; TCRdb stores in-frame clones only, minus some. This table has about 120,000 clones, roughly nine tenths appearing once. Sequencing was performed on peripheral blood, taken on day 0 of AZD1222 vaccination. The receptors here all came from an adult in good health. The CDR3 runs from the conserved cysteine through the conserved F or W. A D gene is named only where the DNA matches it firmly. The listing skips clone size in some rows; elsewhere it reads once, few, many or a size class.

DNA	CDR3	D	V	J	size
TGTGCCAGTAGTGTCTCTCCGTACCAAGAGACCCAGTACTTC	CASSVSPYQETQYF	-	TRBV19	TRBJ2-5	-
TGTGCCAGCAGCCGGACAGGGGGCATTGGAAACACCATATATTTT	CASSRTGGIGNTIYF	TRBD1	TRBV7-6	TRBJ1-3	-
TGTGCCAGCTCACCGAGGGGACTAGCCTACAATGAGCAGTTCTTC	CASSPRGLAYNEQFF	TRBD2	TRBV18	TRBJ2-1	-
TGTGCCAGCTCACCCTTAAGACAGGTCGGAGATTCACCCCTCCACTTT	CASSPLRQVGDSPLHF	-	TRBV18	TRBJ1-6	-
TGTGCCACCAGTGATGCGACAGGGAACTATGGCTACACCTTC	CATSDATGNYGYTF	TRBD1	TRBV24-1	TRBJ1-2	once
TGTGCCAGCAGCGTGTCGGGGGGCGGGTACGAGCAGTACTTC	CASSVSGGGYEQYF	-	TRBV9	TRBJ2-7	-
TGCAGCGTTTCCGCAGGAGCTGGAAACACCATATATTTT	CSVSAGAGNTIYF	-	TRBV29-1	TRBJ1-3	-
TGTGCCAGCAGCTTAGACCCATCCAATGAGCAGTTCTTC	CASSLDPSNEQFF	-	TRBV7-3	TRBJ2-1	-
TGTGCCAGCAGCGAACTAGCGGGTCCCTACGAGCAGTACTTC	CASSELAGPYEQYF	TRBD2	TRBV3-1/TRBV3-2	TRBJ2-7	once
TGCGCCAGCAGCCAAGACGGGCCGGGACTAGCGGGAGGAGTCGGATCTGCAGATACGCAGTATTTT	CASSQDGPGLAGGVGSADTQYF	TRBD2	TRBV4-1	TRBJ2-3	-
TGTGCCAGCATTCCAACTAGCGGATACAATGAGCAGTTCTTC	CASIPTSGYNEQFF	TRBD2	TRBV9	TRBJ2-1	-
TGTGCCAGCAGCGGACCGGGGGGCCAAGAGACCCAGTACTTC	CASSGPGGQETQYF	TRBD2	TRBV3-1/TRBV3-2	TRBJ2-5	once
TGTGCCAGCAGCTTAGCTAATTGGCAGGGAACCTACAATGAGCAGTTCTTC	CASSLANWQGTYNEQFF	-	TRBV7-2	TRBJ2-1	-
TGCGCCAGCAGCTTTGAAGAGACCCAGTACTTC	CASSFEETQYF	-	TRBV5-1	TRBJ2-5	-
TGTGCCAGCAGCTTAGGACGGCGGAACACTGAAGCTTTCTTT	CASSLGRRNTEAFF	-	TRBV13	TRBJ1-1	-
TGTGCCAGCAGCTCTGGACAGGGGGCCCACACTGAAGCTTTCTTT	CASSSGQGAHTEAFF	TRBD1	TRBV5-5	TRBJ1-1	-
TGTGCCTGGAGTGTAGCTAAGGGGGGACAGCCTAAAAACACTGAAGCTTTCTTT	CAWSVAKGGQPKNTEAFF	TRBD1	TRBV30	TRBJ1-1	-
TGCGCCAGCAGCTTCAACCAAGAGACCCAGTACTTC	CASSFNQETQYF	-	TRBV5-1	TRBJ2-5	-
TGCGCCAGCAGCAACCTCACAGGGTACACTGAAGCTTTCTTT	CASSNLTGYTEAFF	-	TRBV5-1	TRBJ1-1	-
TGTGCCACTAGGGCAGACTCTAGCACAGATACGCAGTATTTT	CATRADSSTDTQYF	-	TRBV5-4	TRBJ2-3	-
TGTGCCATCAGTGCGGAGGACACCCGGTCGGATACGCAGTATTTT	CAISAEDTRSDTQYF	-	TRBV10-3	TRBJ2-3	-
TGTGCCAGCAGCTTATACCCCACAGGGGTCAGCAATCAGCCCCAGCATTTT	CASSLYPTGVSNQPQHF	TRBD1	TRBV7-2	TRBJ1-5	once
TGTGCCAGTAGTATAGCGGGAGGGAACACTGAAGCTTTCTTT	CASSIAGGNTEAFF	-	TRBV19	TRBJ1-1	-
TGTGCCAGCAGCCGCCGGAGCGGGAGTCTCCTTCTGACTAGCACAGATACGCAGTATTTT	CASSRRSGSLLLTSTDTQYF	TRBD2	TRBV7-6	TRBJ2-3	-
TGTGCCAGCAGTTTAACCCGGGGCGAGCAGTACTTC	CASSLTRGEQYF	-	TRBV12-3/TRBV12-4	TRBJ2-7	once
TGCGCCAGCAGCCAAGCCACCCCGGGAGAGCCCTACAATGAGCAGTTCTTC	CASSQATPGEPYNEQFF	-	TRBV4-3	TRBJ2-1	-
TGTGCCAGCAGTAACCACCGGGGGGTCATCCAATCTGGCAATCAGCCCCAGCATTTT	CASSNHRGVIQSGNQPQHF	-	TRBV6-2/TRBV6-3	TRBJ1-5	-
TGTGCCAGCAGTTACTCTCCGGACTCGAACACCGGGGAGCTGTTTTTT	CASSYSPDSNTGELFF	-	TRBV6-5	TRBJ2-2	-
TGTGCCAGCAGCTTGGCAGGAGCCTATGGCTACACCTTC	CASSLAGAYGYTF	-	TRBV7-9	TRBJ1-2	-
TGCGCCAGCAGCCGGGGGGATACGCAGTATTTT	CASSRGDTQYF	-	TRBV4-3	TRBJ2-3	-
TGTGCCAGCAGCTCCGCCCTACGAAAGGTCACTGAAGCTTTCTTT	CASSSALRKVTEAFF	-	TRBV7-6	TRBJ1-1	-
TGCGCCAGCAGCTTGGGTAGCGGGAGCTCCTACGAGCAGTACTTC	CASSLGSGSSYEQYF	TRBD2	TRBV5-1	TRBJ2-7	-
TGCGCCAGCAGCTTGTCGGGACAGGGCGTCTATGGCTACACCTTC	CASSLSGQGVYGYTF	TRBD1	TRBV5-1	TRBJ1-2	once
TGTGCCAGCTCACCACAGAACACCGGGGAGCTGTTTTTT	CASSPQNTGELFF	-	TRBV18	TRBJ2-2	once
TGTGCCACCAGCAGTATCTATGGCTACACCTTC	CATSSIYGYTF	-	TRBV15	TRBJ1-2	-
TGTGCCAGCAGCTTCCTTTGGGGCGACACTGAAGCTTTCTTT	CASSFLWGDTEAFF	-	TRBV7-2	TRBJ1-1	-
TGTGCCATCAGTGTGACAGGGGAGGGAACTGAAGCTTTCTTT	CAISVTGEGTEAFF	TRBD1	TRBV10-3	TRBJ1-1	-
TGCAGCGTTGCTGAAGAAGTACACCTACTAACTAATGAAAAACTGTTTTTT	CSVAEEVHLLTNEKLFF	-	TRBV29-1	TRBJ1-4	-
TGCAGTGGGCTCCTCACCTACGAGCAGTACTTC	CSGLLTYEQYF	-	TRBV20-1	TRBJ2-7	-
TGTGCCAGCAGTCCACAGGGCATAACAGAGACCCAGTACTTC	CASSPQGITETQYF	-	TRBV27	TRBJ2-5	-
TGCGCCAGGGGGTCGGCCTTCTCGCCCGCTTTCTTT	CARGSAFSPAFF	-	TRBV10-1	TRBJ1-1	-
TGTGCCAGCGCTCCGGGCTCCAGAAACACCATATATTTT	CASAPGSRNTIYF	-	TRBV28	TRBJ1-3	-
TGTGCCAGCAGTTACTCAGGGACGGTCTATGGCTACACCTTC	CASSYSGTVYGYTF	-	TRBV6-5	TRBJ1-2	-